This entry concerns a single TCR beta chain. The record originates from a study of blood T cell repertoires in COVID-19. For the study at large: Researchers got acute and convalescent COVID-19 samples from the United States, Italy and Spain. Sample material is recorded as cDNA or gDNA derived from T cells, B-cell-depleted T cells, or PBMCs.

Profiled with immunoSEQ multiplex PCR; TCRdb holds only in-frame clones, not every one. The data show 130,000 to 150,000 clones, approximately 90% seen once. Germline V gives CDR1 SGHAT, CDR2 FQNNGV. This CDR3 comprises 12 residues. Deletions cut 4 bases from V and 4 bases from J, with 7 bases between. The receptor's source is a woman in her 40s with acute or convalescent COVID-19. Sequencing was done on a sample of peripheral blood. The chain uses TRBV11-2 and TRBJ1-2, with TRBD1 as a possible D gene (5 bases). CDR3 nucleotide sequence: TGTGCCAGCAGCTATGGGGCCTATGGCTACACCTTC. It translates to CASSYGAYGYTF.